The clone carrying this T cell receptor (beta chain) was observed many times. Antigen specificity is unknown. The sample belongs to a study of T cells in Graves' hyperthyroidism and ophthalmopathy. Across the study: Peripheral blood was secured at the point of initial diagnosis, before any treatment.

The CDR3 spans 15 residues. With 5 bases clipped from V and 5 bases from J, the junction kept 6 bases outside the gene matches. Germline loops: CDR1 KGHSH, CDR2 LQKENI. Pregnant or lactating patients were excluded, as were those with uncontrolled infection or other autoimmune disease. The study based diagnoses on clinical symptoms, serum thyroxine and TRAb, thyroid ultrasound and orbital computed tomography. General study findings and limits: Most expanded thyroid clonotypes above 0.001 also appeared in blood.

RNA transcripts provided the source from which TCR beta CDR3 regions were amplified. The TCR CDR3 first-round RT-PCR relied on the HTBI primer set. TCRdb independently ran MiXCR on the multiplex PCR reads; one entry per CDR3 protein. This sample yields about 510,000 distinct CDR3 sequences, of which 13% to 15% are seen a single time; about 14% belongs to the top ten. The J gene is TRBJ2-7, the V gene TRBV18; 13 nucleotides line up with TRBD2. Sequenced material: blood. The source of this sequence is a woman aged 40 to 50 with Graves' hyperthyroidism. In DNA, the CDR3 is TGTGCCAGCTCAGGACTAGCGGGAGTACTAGACGAGCAGTACTTC. As protein: CASSGLAGVLDEQYF.